One and the same sample provided the 2 T cell receptor beta chains below, sequenced in a study of cytomegalovirus exposure and HLA in healthy donors (dated by TCRdb to 2017 to 2019). Libraries came from the immunoSEQ multiplex PCR assay. For the multiplex PCR, a mixture combining 60 forward primers for TCR Vbeta segments and 13 reverse primers for TCR Jbeta segments was used. Sourced from immuneACCESS, this table was stored by TCRdb with only in-frame sequences that have V and J called. A share of the clones is absent; for the studies checked, an unresolved V gene accounts for under half, and the remainder has no known explanation. The sample table shows approximately 170,000 clones, and 68% are seen once. The ten largest make up less than 3.5% of the sample. Sequenced sample: PBMCs. These receptors were obtained from a woman aged 40-49 years in good health and CMV-seropositive.

The chain carries TRBV27 and TRBJ1-5, with no clear D. The CDR3 consists of 13 residues. Germline V CDR1 and CDR2: MNHEY, SMNVEV (reference sequence). Between the trimmed V and J ends, which lost 1 base and 2 bases, there was a span of 3 bases. The CDR3 bases are TGTGCCAGCAGTTTATTAGGCAATCAGCCCCAGCATTTT. Translation: CASSLLGNQPQHF.

The DNA of the CDR3 is TGTGCCAGCAGCTTGGGGGGGACATCGGGGCAAGAGACCCAGTACTTC. Residues: CASSLGGTSGQETQYF. The chain employs TRBV5-4 and TRBJ2-5; a possible D gene is TRBD1 (6 bases). This CDR3 contains 16 residues. Per the germline V gene, CDR1 is SGHNT and CDR2 is YYREEE (reference sequence). V was trimmed by 0 bases and J by 2 bases, leaving 14 bases between them.